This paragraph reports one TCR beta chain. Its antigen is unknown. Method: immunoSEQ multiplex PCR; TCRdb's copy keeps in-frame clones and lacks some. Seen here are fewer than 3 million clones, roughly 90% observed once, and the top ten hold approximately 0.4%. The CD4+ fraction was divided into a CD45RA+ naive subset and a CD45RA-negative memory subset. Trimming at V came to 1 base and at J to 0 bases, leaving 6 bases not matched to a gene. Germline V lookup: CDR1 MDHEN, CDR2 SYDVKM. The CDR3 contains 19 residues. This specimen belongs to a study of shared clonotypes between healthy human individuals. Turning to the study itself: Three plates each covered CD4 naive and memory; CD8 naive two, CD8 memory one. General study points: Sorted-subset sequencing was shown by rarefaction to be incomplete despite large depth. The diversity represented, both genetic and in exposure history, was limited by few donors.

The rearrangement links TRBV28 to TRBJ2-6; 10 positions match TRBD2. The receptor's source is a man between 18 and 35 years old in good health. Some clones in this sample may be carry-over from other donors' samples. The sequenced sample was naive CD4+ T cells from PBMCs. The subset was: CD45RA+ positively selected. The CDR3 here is CASSLFPSGSSSGANVLTF. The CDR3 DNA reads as TGTGCCAGCAGTTTATTCCCTAGCGGGAGTAGCTCTGGGGCCAACGTCCTGACTTTC. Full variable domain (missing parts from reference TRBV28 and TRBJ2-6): DVKVTQSSRYLVKRTGEKVFLECVQDMDHENMFWYRQDPGLGLRLIYFSYDVKMKEKGDIPEGYSVSREKKERFSLILESASTNQTSMYLCASSLFPSGSSSGANVLTFGAGSRLTVL.